Presented here are 8 T cell receptor beta chains from one specimen sequenced in a study of blood T cell repertoires in COVID-19 (dated by TCRdb to 2020 to 2022). Libraries were made using the immunoSEQ multiplex PCR assay. As stored in TCRdb, this immuneACCESS dataset retains in-frame rearrangements with V and J assigned. A fraction of the clones does not appear; measured against another copy, unresolved V genes explain less than half of the discrepancy, and the remainder lacks a known reason. The sample has 220,000 or so clones on record, around 84% of them singletons. 15% to 20% of the sample goes to the ten largest clones. Sequenced: peripheral blood. These receptors were collected from a young man with active or convalescent COVID-19.

Written as DNA, the CDR3 is TGTGCCAGCAGTTCCCCTGGGCGTCCGGCTAACTATGGCTACACCTTC. It specifies CASSSPGRPANYGYTF. The chain has TRBV6-6 and TRBJ1-2; D gene ambiguous. The CDR3 sequence is 16 residues long. In germline, CDR1 is MNHNY, CDR2 SVGAGI (reference sequence). V was trimmed by 4 bases and J by 0 bases, leaving 15 bases between them.

This clone was picked up one time. The chain employs TRBV6-5 and TRBJ2-7; 7 positions agree with TRBD1. J was trimmed by 3 bases and V by 7 bases; bases with no gene match: 9. The V gene's germline CDR1 is MNHEY and CDR2 SVGAGI. The CDR3 consists of 14 residues. The CDR3 reads CASKSPGQSYEQYF. As DNA, the CDR3 is TGTGCCAGCAAGTCTCCGGGACAGAGCTACGAGCAGTACTTC.

The chain carries TRBV6-2 or TRBV6-3 and TRBJ2-3, with TRBD2 matching 11 bases. The CDR3 has 16 amino acids. Germline V gene data show CDR1 as MNHEY and CDR2 as SVGEGT. V was pared by 6 bases and J by 2 bases, with 7 bases of the junction left unmatched. The CDR3 is CASSTMTSGDTDTQYF. In nucleotides, the CDR3 is TGTGCCAGCAGCACAATGACTAGCGGGGACACAGATACGCAGTATTTT.

This chain joins TRBV5-4 and TRBJ2-7; 7 nucleotides match TRBD1. This CDR3 is 16 amino acids long. V was pared by 0 bases and J by 1 base, with 7 bases of the junction left unmatched. Germline-derived CDR1 and CDR2 are SGHNT and YYREEE (reference sequence). The CDR3 nucleotides are TGTGCCAGCAGCTTGGTCCCGACAGGGACGTCCTACGAGCAGTACTTC. Translated, it gives CASSLVPTGTSYEQYF.

The chain uses TRBV5-1 and TRBJ2-7; 12 positions agree with TRBD2. Germline lookup yields CDR1 SGHRS and CDR2 YFSETQ. This CDR3 is built from 16 residues. Germline trimming cut 7 bases from V and 1 base from J; bases unmatched to any gene: 9. The CDR3, as DNA: TGCGCCAGCTCCCGGACTAGCGGGGTTTATTCCTACGAGCAGTACTTC. Translated: CASSRTSGVYSYEQYF.

The chain uses TRBV5-5 and TRBJ2-2, with 12 bases aligning to TRBD2. J lost 0 bases, V lost 8 bases, and 2 bases had no gene match. The CDR3 contains 15 residues. Germline lookup yields CDR1 SGHKS and CDR2 YYEKEE (reference sequence). The DNA of the CDR3 is TGTGCCAGTGGACTAGCGGGAACGAACACCGGGGAGCTGTTTTTT. Protein sequence: CASGLAGTNTGELFF.

V is TRBV7-9 and J is TRBJ1-6; D ambiguous. The CDR3 covers 14 residues. V shed 4 bases and J shed 7 bases, with 11 bases lying between them. The germline CDR1 and CDR2 sequences are SEHNR and FQNEAQ (reference sequence). CDR3 protein: CASSSGRENSPLHF. The CDR3 nucleotides are TGTGCCAGCAGCTCTGGACGGGAGAATTCACCCCTCCACTTT.

This chain uses TRBV19 with TRBJ1-1; D call uncertain. Germline CDR1 and CDR2: LNHDA and SQIVND (reference sequence). Trimming shortened V by 7 bases and J by 1 base, and 13 bases separated the two germline ends. This CDR3 has 14 amino acids. The CDR3 DNA follows: TGTGCCAGTATGATTGGGAGTGCGAACACTGAAGCTTTCTTT. Protein product: CASMIGSANTEAFF.